The 16 T cell receptor beta chains given below trace back to one sample, sequenced in a study of monozygotic twins with inflammatory bowel disease. Reanalyzing the 5' RACE reads, TCRdb keeps one entry per CDR3 protein, without DNA. The sample includes some 150,000 distinct CDR3 sequences. Sample: blood. The receptors were sampled from a human donor with ulcerative colitis or Crohn's disease, or a healthy co-twin of an affected twin (not recorded which).

The chain carries TRBV28 and TRBJ2-5; TCRdb indicates TRBD1, and absent DNA this call remains unverified. CDR1 MDHEN and CDR2 SYDVKM come from the germline V gene. CDR3 size: 15 residues. The CDR3 is CASSSDRSGGETQYF.

The CDR3 sequence is CASSSAGLPETQYF. The genes are TRBV12-3 or TRBV12-4 and TRBJ2-5; TCRdb gives TRBD1 as the D gene, but with no DNA this cannot be confirmed. The CDR3 runs to 14 residues.

The V call is TRBV7-9, the J call TRBJ2-7; the D call of TRBD1 rests on TCRdb alone, since no DNA is present to check it. The CDR3 covers 13 residues. CDR1 and CDR2 (germline): SEHNR, FQNEAQ (reference sequence). CDR3 protein: CASSFGQGNEQYF.

The chain uses TRBV7-9 and TRBJ1-1; there is no DNA to check the TCRdb D call of TRBD1. This CDR3 spans 14 amino acids. Germline V lookup: CDR1 SEHNR, CDR2 FQNEAQ (reference sequence). The chain's CDR3 is CASSFTGWSTEAFF. The complete variable domain, with remaining parts taken from reference TRBV7-9 and TRBJ1-1, reads DTGVSQNPRHKITKRGQNVTFRCDPISEHNRLYWYRQTLGQGPEFLTYFQNEAQLEKSRLLSDRFSAERPKGSFSTLEIQRTEQGDSAMYLCASSFTGWSTEAFFGQGTRLTVV.

The chain recombines TRBV11-2 with TRBJ1-2; lacking DNA, the TRBD1 call made by TCRdb goes unchecked. This CDR3 spans 12 amino acids. Per germline, CDR1 SGHAT and CDR2 FQNNGV. This chain's CDR3 is CASSFLRDGYTF.

This chain joins TRBV6-4 and TRBJ1-6; there is no DNA to check the TCRdb D call of TRBD1. The CDR3 spans 15 residues. CDR1 and CDR2 (germline): MRHNA, SNTAGT. CDR3 loop: CASSDSTGGNSPLHF.

V usage is TRBV7-2 and J usage is TRBJ2-1; no DNA is available, so the TRBD1 call from TCRdb remains unchecked. The V gene's germline CDR1 is SGHTA and CDR2 FQGNSA. This CDR3 is built from 13 residues. CDR3 in amino acids: CASSRDRYNEQFF.

The chain employs TRBV5-1 and TRBJ2-7; TCRdb returns TRBD1, unconfirmable since there is no DNA. The CDR3 consists of 14 residues. From germline, CDR1 is SGHRS and CDR2 YFSETQ. This CDR3 is CASSLVFGGYEQYF.

CDR3: CASSRGLVYEQYF. J is TRBJ2-7 and V is TRBV3-1; lacking DNA, the TRBD2 call made by TCRdb goes unchecked. The CDR3 sequence is 13 residues long. CDR1 and CDR2 from the germline V gene are LGHDT and YNNKEL (reference sequence).

The CDR3 sequence: CALKRLVAEKLFF. The rearrangement joins TRBV19 to TRBJ1-4. This CDR3 spans 13 amino acids. The germline gives CDR1 LNHDA, CDR2 SQIVND (reference sequence).

The CDR3: CASSLSRMEQDTQYF. The chain has TRBV28 and TRBJ2-3. CDR1 MDHEN and CDR2 SYDVKM come from the germline V gene. The CDR3 contains 15 residues.

The CDR3 loop is CASRGHNTDTQYF. The chain is built from TRBV27 and TRBJ2-3; TCRdb calls TRBD2, which cannot be checked without DNA. The CDR3 is made up of 13 amino acids. CDR1 and CDR2 (germline): MNHEY, SMNVEV (reference sequence).

CDR3 amino acids: CASTPGTSDYNEQFF. This chain joins TRBV12-3 or TRBV12-4 and TRBJ2-1; TCRdb names TRBD2, which stays unverified in the absence of DNA. This CDR3 has 15 amino acids.

The V gene is TRBV11-2, the J gene TRBJ1-2; the TCRdb call, TRBD1, lacks DNA for checking. CDR1 is SGHAT, CDR2 FQNNGV, per germline. The CDR3 runs to 15 residues. The CDR3 here is CASSLAPEPNYGYTF.

The chain employs TRBV27 and TRBJ2-7; TCRdb's D call, TRBD2, is unchecked because there is no DNA. Germline CDR1 MNHEY, CDR2 SMNVEV (reference sequence). The CDR3 consists of 16 residues. The CDR3 sequence: CASSLSVRGLIYEQYF.

This chain uses TRBV19 with TRBJ1-1; TCRdb's D call, TRBD1, is unchecked because there is no DNA. The CDR3 covers 15 residues. Germline values: CDR1 LNHDA, CDR2 SQIVND (reference sequence). This chain's CDR3 is CASSPREGARLEAFF. Looking up the rest from reference TRBV19 and TRBJ1-1 gives the full variable domain: DGGITQSPKYLFRKEGQNVTLSCEQNLNHDAMYWYRQDPGQGLRLIYYSQIVNDFQKGDIAEGYSVSREKKESFPLTVTSAQKNPTAFYLCASSPREGARLEAFFGQGTRLTVV.